These 26 T cell receptor beta chains came from one sample sequenced in a study of T cell responses to AZD1222 COVID-19 vaccine. Data came from immunoSEQ multiplex PCR; TCRdb stores just in-frame clones and leaves some out. In the table there are approximately 90,000 clones, approximately 89% of which are singletons. The source material was peripheral blood, sampled on day 0 of AZD1222 vaccination. The receptor set was obtained from an adult in good health.

V gene TRBV5-1 combines with J gene TRBJ1-5; 8 nucleotides align to TRBD1. J was trimmed by 0 bases and V by 0 bases; bases with no gene match: 5. Germline-derived CDR1 and CDR2 are SGHRS and YFSETQ. This CDR3 comprises 17 residues. The DNA for the CDR3 is TGCGCCAGCAGCTTGGCCCCGACAGGGGTTAGCAATCAGCCCCAGCATTTT. Its translation is CASSLAPTGVSNQPQHF.

The CDR3 loop reads CASSVNTMNTEAFF. CDR3 bases: TGTGCCAGCAGCGTAAACACCATGAACACTGAAGCTTTCTTT. The V call is TRBV9, the J call TRBJ1-1; no clear D gene. Deletions cut 1 base from V and 0 bases from J, with 7 bases between. Germline V gene sequence: CDR1 SGDLS, CDR2 YYNGEE. The length of the CDR3 is 14 residues.

The genes are TRBV4-1 and TRBJ2-1; 10 bases align to TRBD2. From germline, CDR1 is MGHRA and CDR2 YSYEKL. This CDR3 is 15 amino acids long. The J segment lost 4 bases and the V segment lost 4 bases, leaving 4 bases of the junction unmatched. The CDR3 sequence: CASSPSGSEYNEQFF. The DNA of the CDR3 is TGCGCCAGCAGCCCTAGCGGGAGCGAGTACAATGAGCAGTTCTTC.

The J gene is TRBJ1-3, the V gene TRBV7-9; D is uncertain. The CDR3 has 13 residues. Trimming removed 0 bases from V and 4 bases from J, with 4 bases in between. Germline CDR1 reads SEHNR; CDR2 reads FQNEAQ (reference sequence). This CDR3 is CASSLAQGNTIYF. The CDR3 coding sequence is TGTGCCAGCAGCTTAGCACAGGGAAACACCATATATTTT.

The rearrangement uses TRBV4-2 and TRBJ1-6; D call uncertain. Per the germline V gene, CDR1 is LGHNA and CDR2 is YNFKEQ. V lost 1 base and J 7 bases, leaving 17 bases between the germline ends. There are 17 residues in the CDR3. CDR3 sequence (DNA): TGTGCCAGCAGCCAAGTGGGTTGGGATCCTAGCAATTCACCCCTCCACTTT. It is translated as CASSQVGWDPSNSPLHF.

CDR3 sequence: CASSSGVAGGTMETQYF. The DNA for the CDR3 is TGCGCCAGCAGCTCCGGGGTAGCGGGGGGCACCATGGAGACCCAGTACTTC. The chain recombines TRBV5-1 with TRBJ2-5; TRBD2 matches at 10 bases. CDR1 SGHRS and CDR2 YFSETQ come from the germline V gene. CDR3 length equals 17 residues. With 3 bases clipped from V and 5 bases from J, the junction kept 13 bases outside the gene matches.

Notes on this clone: The sample carries other DNA sequences with the same CDR3. The genes are TRBV19 and TRBJ2-3; 13 bases are shared with TRBD2. J was trimmed by 6 bases and V by 4 bases; bases with no gene match: 10. CDR1 and CDR2 from the germline V gene are LNHDA and SQIVND (reference sequence). The CDR3 sequence is 17 residues long. In nucleotides, the CDR3 is TGTGCCAGTAGTACCCCCGGACTAGCGGGAGCCGCGGATACGCAGTATTTT. It codes for CASSTPGLAGAADTQYF. Full variable domain (rest looked up from reference TRBV19 and TRBJ2-3): DGGITQSPKYLFRKEGQNVTLSCEQNLNHDAMYWYRQDPGQGLRLIYYSQIVNDFQKGDIAEGYSVSREKKESFPLTVTSAQKNPTAFYLCASSTPGLAGAADTQYFGPGTRLTVL.

The V and J genes are TRBV3-1 (or the pseudogene TRBV3-2) and TRBJ1-2; a possible D gene is TRBD1 (5 bases). Trimming took 5 bases from V and 2 from J, leaving 15 bases between them. The CDR3 is 15 residues long. Germline V gene lookup returns CDR1 LGHDT and CDR2 YNNKEL (reference sequence). The CDR3 protein is CASSSSGQLNYGYTF. Written as DNA, the CDR3 is TGTGCCAGCAGCTCCAGCGGACAACTAAACTATGGCTACACCTTC.

The chain employs TRBV2 and TRBJ1-6, with no clear D. The CDR3 is 11 residues long. V dropped 4 bases and J dropped 14 bases, with 9 bases sitting between them. Germline CDR1 is SNHLY and CDR2 is FYNNEI. The CDR3 is CASSVGETLHF. DNA of the CDR3: TGTGCCAGCAGTGTCGGGGAAACCCTCCACTTT.

The J gene is TRBJ1-3, the V gene TRBV6-2 or TRBV6-3; no definite D call. CDR1 and CDR2 from the germline V gene are MNHEY and SVGEGT. The CDR3 is 15 amino acids. Trimming cost V 4 bases and J 3 bases, with 13 bases left between them. In nucleotides, the CDR3 is TGTGCCAGCAGTTGGAACGGAGGGTTTGGAAACACCATATATTTT. It specifies CASSWNGGFGNTIYF.

J is TRBJ1-2 and V is TRBV30; D is unresolved. V lost 0 bases and J lost 9, with 8 bases in between. Germline V gives CDR1 GTSNPN, CDR2 SVGIG (reference sequence). The CDR3 is 11 residues long. The CDR3 is CAWSVGDRYTF. DNA of the CDR3: TGTGCCTGGAGTGTCGGGGATCGCTACACCTTC.

The rearrangement joins TRBV28 to TRBJ2-3; a possible D gene is TRBD1 (5 bases). The CDR3 has 13 residues. Trimming took off 9 bases at V and 0 bases at J, with 10 bases between the two ends. Germline V gives CDR1 MDHEN, CDR2 SYDVKM. The CDR3 spells CASRGHSTDTQYF. CDR3 in DNA: TGTGCCAGTAGAGGACATAGCACAGATACGCAGTATTTT.

The V gene is TRBV7-2, the J gene TRBJ2-5; D tentatively reads TRBD1 or TRBD2 (5 bases each). Germline CDR1 reads SGHTA; CDR2 reads FQGNSA. Trimming pared 5 bases from V and 5 bases from J, leaving 12 bases between. This CDR3 contains 13 residues. The CDR3 DNA is TGTGCCAGCAGCCTGTACAGGAGGGAGACCCAGTACTTC. Its translation: CASSLYRRETQYF.

The genes are TRBV6-5 and TRBJ1-6; D perhaps matches TRBD1 (5 bases). Germline V CDR1 and CDR2: MNHEY, SVGAGI. V was trimmed by 6 bases and J by 7 bases, leaving 13 bases between them. CDR3 length: 14 amino acids. CDR3 sequence: CASSIGVRNSPLHF. The CDR3, as DNA: TGTGCCAGCAGCATAGGGGTACGGAATTCACCCCTCCACTTT.

CDR3 sequence: CASSPRQGMGTIYF. CDR3 nucleotide sequence: TGCGCCAGCAGCCCTCGACAGGGGATGGGCACCATATATTTT. The J gene is TRBJ1-3, the V gene TRBV10-2, with TRBD1 matching 8 bases. CDR1 and CDR2 from the germline V gene are WSHSY and SAAADI. Germline trimming cut 6 bases from V and 9 bases from J; bases unmatched to any gene: 10. CDR3 length: 14 amino acids.

CDR3 bases: TGTGCCAGCAGGCTCGGACGTGGGACTGAAGCTTTCTTT. It translates to CASRLGRGTEAFF. This chain connects TRBV12-3 or TRBV12-4 to TRBJ1-1, with D unclear. V shed 6 bases and J shed 5 bases, with 13 bases lying between them. The CDR3 spans 13 residues.

The genes are TRBV18 and TRBJ1-6; TRBD1 might be the D (5 bases). This CDR3 contains 17 residues. Germline V CDR1 and CDR2: KGHSH, LQKENI. Trimming removed 4 bases at V and 7 bases at J, with 20 bases between. CDR3 protein: CASSLASGMGVNSPLHF. CDR3 in DNA: TGTGCCAGCTCACTTGCCTCCGGGATGGGGGTAAATTCACCCCTCCACTTT.

This clone was detected a few times. Additional DNA sequences in this sample encode the identical CDR3. The chain joins TRBV12-3 or TRBV12-4 to TRBJ1-3, with D unresolved. This CDR3 spans 12 amino acids. Trimming stripped 6 bases from V and 4 bases from J, with 7 bases between. CDR3: CASSLRGNTIYF. The CDR3 bases are TGTGCCAGCAGCCTCAGGGGAAACACCATATATTTT.

The chain carries TRBV30 and TRBJ1-6, with 7 bases lining up with TRBD1. This CDR3 contains 15 residues. The V gene's germline CDR1 is GTSNPN and CDR2 SVGIG (reference sequence). The ends lost 6 bases at V and 10 bases at J; junction bases unmatched: 15. The CDR3: CACRVGRTGRSPLHF. The CDR3 DNA sequence: TGTGCCTGTAGGGTTGGGAGGACAGGCAGATCACCCCTCCACTTT.

This chain connects TRBV9 to TRBJ2-3, with unresolved D. The CDR3 covers 15 residues. The V gene lost 2 bases and the J gene lost 2 bases, with 12 bases spanning the gap. Germline CDR1 reads SGDLS; CDR2 reads YYNGEE. CDR3 nucleotides: TGTGCCAGCAGCGTTGGCACTGGTGCCACAGATACGCAGTATTTT. It yields the protein CASSVGTGATDTQYF. The variable domain in full, completed from reference TRBV9 and TRBJ2-3, reads DSGVTQTPKHLITATGQRVTLRCSPRSGDLSVYWYQQSLDQGLQFLIQYYNGEERAKGNILERFSAQQFPDLHSELNLSSLELGDSALYFCASSVGTGATDTQYFGPGTRLTVL.

V and J are TRBV5-8 and TRBJ2-7; 9 bases agree with TRBD2. After removal of 1 base from V and 1 base from J, the junction contained 9 bases not matched to a gene. This CDR3 has 17 residues. Germline V gene data show CDR1 as SGHTS and CDR2 as YDEGEE. CDR3 residues: CASSLTGLASASYEQYF. Written as DNA, the CDR3 is TGTGCCAGCAGCTTGACGGGACTAGCTAGCGCTTCCTACGAGCAGTACTTC.

This clone was recorded once. This chain uses TRBV11-3 with TRBJ2-1; D not resolved. The germline gives CDR1 SGHNT, CDR2 YENEEA. The germline V and J ends were trimmed by 6 bases and 5 bases, with 14 bases remaining between them. CDR3 length equals 14 residues. CDR3 in amino acids: CASSRFSEDNEQFF. The CDR3 nucleotides read TGTGCCAGCAGTCGGTTTTCAGAAGACAATGAGCAGTTCTTC.

The V call is TRBV7-2, the J call TRBJ1-4; a weak D match, TRBD1 (5 bases). V lost 5 bases to trimming and J lost 8 bases, with 18 bases between them. CDR3 length: 15 amino acids. From germline, CDR1 is SGHTA and CDR2 FQGNSA. The CDR3 region is CASSPDRAAREKLFF. The CDR3 DNA follows: TGTGCCAGCAGCCCTGACAGAGCCGCTCGAGAAAAACTGTTTTTT.

V is TRBV5-6 and J is TRBJ2-2, with 7 bases matching TRBD1. The CDR3 length is 16 residues. From germline, CDR1 is SGHDT and CDR2 YYEEEE. V gave up 5 bases and J gave up 2 bases; unmatched junction bases: 9. CDR3 amino acids: CASRSHRGLNTGELFF. The DNA of the CDR3 is TGTGCCAGCAGATCCCACAGGGGCCTAAACACCGGGGAGCTGTTTTTT.

V is TRBV30 and J is TRBJ2-5; TRBD2 aligns across 7 bases. The length of the CDR3 is 13 residues. V lost 5 bases to trimming and J lost 6 bases; unmatched junction nucleotides: 9. Germline-derived CDR1 and CDR2 are GTSNPN and SVGIG (reference sequence). The CDR3 loop is CAWAKAGRQTQYF. CDR3 DNA: TGTGCCTGGGCAAAAGCGGGAAGGCAGACCCAGTACTTC.

The DNA for the CDR3 is TGTGCCTGGAGTCCCCCCGGAGCTAGAGGGAACTATGGCTACACCTTC. This codes for CAWSPPGARGNYGYTF. V gene TRBV30 combines with J gene TRBJ1-2; no firm D call. V was clipped by 2 bases and J by 2 bases, with 18 bases between them. The CDR3 is made up of 16 amino acids. CDR1 is GTSNPN and CDR2 is SVGIG in the germline V gene (reference sequence).